This T cell receptor beta chain was identified during a study of human T cells and chemical hapten exposure. Study in general: TCR yields per sample varied mostly from small pooled library volume differences. Overall study findings and caveats: Sensitizing with DPC caused no change in TCRs above 1 in 1000 frequency.

This clonotype was recorded many times. Its antigen is undetermined. Trimming at V came to 1 base and at J to 10 bases, leaving 3 bases not matched to a gene. Germline V gene lookup returns CDR1 SGDLS and CDR2 YYNGEE. The CDR3 runs to 13 residues. Unseparated into fractions, whole blood served as the source from which total RNA was extracted. The library put unique molecular identifiers onto individual cDNA molecules. In the original processing: There were a median of around 97,000 TCRs per sample, with a range from roughly 20,000 to 700,000. One entry per CDR3 protein results from TCRdb running MiXCR on the 5' RACE reads. TCRdb's processing, not the authors', yielded these V and J calls. The table shows about 140,000 distinct CDR3 sequences, with 4.1% occurring only once.

The V gene is TRBV9, the J gene TRBJ2-3, with 10 positions matching TRBD2. This sequence originates from a female donor in good health. DNA of the CDR3: TGTGCCAGCAGCGTAACTAGCGGGGCCGCGCAGTATTTT. Translating it yields CASSVTSGAAQYF.